These 24 T cell receptor beta chains came from one sample sequenced in a study of blood T cell repertoires in COVID-19. TCRdb's table, derived via immunoSEQ multiplex PCR, lists solely in-frame clones and lacks some. The sample contains about 200,000 clones, less than 90% of which appear only once. The sample consisted of peripheral blood. These receptors came from a woman aged 70-85 years with acute or convalescent COVID-19.

The rearrangement joins TRBV15 to TRBJ2-1; 7 nucleotides line up with TRBD2. The germline CDR1 and CDR2 sequences are LNHNV and YYDKDF (reference sequence). V shed 5 bases, J shed 7 bases, and the junction held 5 bases outside the gene matches. CDR3 size: 13 residues. The CDR3 region has the DNA TGTGCCACCAGCGGAGGACTAGGGAATGAGCAGTTCTTC. Protein: CATSGGLGNEQFF.

The rearrangement uses TRBV5-1 and TRBJ1-2; 7 bases are a match to TRBD1. Per germline, CDR1 SGHRS and CDR2 YFSETQ. Losses at the gene ends were 3 bases for V and 8 bases for J; bases not matched to a gene: 7. The CDR3 covers 13 residues. The DNA of the CDR3 is TGCGCCAGCAGCTCGACAGGGACGGAGGGCTACACCTTC. This encodes CASSSTGTEGYTF.

This chain joins TRBV4-2 and TRBJ1-2; D call uncertain. The CDR3 loop spans 13 amino acids. V lost 0 bases and J 3 bases, leaving 5 bases between the germline ends. Germline V gene sequence: CDR1 LGHNA, CDR2 YNFKEQ. The CDR3 DNA follows: TGTGCCAGCAGCCAAGAGGCAGACTATGGCTACACCTTC. Its translation: CASSQEADYGYTF.

The rearrangement links TRBV18 to TRBJ1-4; D is perhaps TRBD1 (5 bases). The V gene's germline CDR1 is KGHSH and CDR2 LQKENI. The CDR3 has 15 amino acids. Trimming stripped 3 bases from V and 5 bases from J, with 13 bases between. For the CDR3, the DNA is TGTGCCAGCTCACCCTCGACAGACTCAAATGAAAAACTGTTTTTT. Amino acid sequence: CASSPSTDSNEKLFF.

This clone was observed once. The V and J genes are TRBV29-1 and TRBJ2-1, with 9 bases aligning to TRBD1. This CDR3 has 14 residues. V lost 2 bases, J lost 5 bases, and 4 bases stayed unmatched. CDR1 is SQVTM, CDR2 ANQGSEA, per germline. CDR3 loop: CSVEKDRGDNEQFF. CDR3 sequence (DNA): TGCAGCGTTGAAAAGGACAGGGGCGACAATGAGCAGTTCTTC.

The chain employs TRBV2 and TRBJ2-7; tentatively, D is TRBD2 (7 bases). Per germline, CDR1 SNHLY and CDR2 FYNNEI. This CDR3 comprises 12 residues. The germline V and J ends were trimmed by 8 bases and 9 bases, with 17 bases remaining between them. DNA for the CDR3: TGTGCCAGCGCTGGGGGGGGGCTCGGGCAGTACTTC. It codes for CASAGGGLGQYF. Looking up the rest from reference TRBV2 and TRBJ2-7 gives the full variable domain: EPEVTQTPSHQVTQMGQEVILRCVPISNHLYFYWYRQILGQKVEFLVSFYNNEISEKSEIFDDQFSVERPDGSNFTLKIRSTKLEDSAMYFCASAGGGLGQYFGPGTRLTVT.

The CDR3 is CSGGEVAGYTF. CDR3 nucleotide sequence: TGCAGCGGAGGGGAGGTGGCTGGCTACACCTTC. The V gene is TRBV29-1, the J gene TRBJ1-2, with D perhaps matching TRBD1 (5 bases). The CDR3 spans 11 residues. V was pared by 7 bases and J by 7 bases, with 13 bases between. Germline CDR1 SQVTM, CDR2 ANQGSEA.

This clone was observed once. The CDR3 DNA follows: TGTGCCAGCAGCAAAGACACACCCGTCCGAACAGATACGCAGTATTTT. Translated: CASSKDTPVRTDTQYF. The V call is TRBV21-1, the J call TRBJ2-3; the table's TRBD1 call for D was not verified on the DNA. TRBV21-1 has pseudogene status. The CDR3 contains 16 residues.

The rearrangement links TRBV19 to TRBJ1-2; 9 bases are a match to TRBD1. Per germline, CDR1 LNHDA and CDR2 SQIVND (reference sequence). CDR3 length equals 16 residues. The ends lost 3 bases at V and 6 bases at J; junction bases unmatched: 11. In DNA form, the CDR3 reads TGTGCCAGTAGTATGCGCGGTTCCGGGACAGGGAATGGCTACACCTTC. Translated: CASSMRGSGTGNGYTF.

The J gene is TRBJ1-1, the V gene TRBV6-6; 7 nucleotides line up with TRBD1. V shed 2 bases, J shed 8 bases, and the junction held 8 bases outside the gene matches. The CDR3 runs to 14 residues. Per the germline V gene, CDR1 is MNHNY and CDR2 is SVGAGI (reference sequence). CDR3 residues: CASSYKRAGGEAFF. The CDR3 DNA sequence: TGTGCCAGCAGTTACAAACGAGCAGGGGGGGAAGCTTTCTTT.

The J gene is TRBJ2-1, the V gene TRBV5-1, with 10 bases fitting TRBD1. Per germline, CDR1 SGHRS and CDR2 YFSETQ. The CDR3 has 14 residues. V lost 2 bases, J lost 6 bases, and 2 bases stayed unmatched. CDR3 nucleotide sequence: TGCGCCAGCAGCTTAGGGACAGGGGTCAATGAGCAGTTCTTC. Protein: CASSLGTGVNEQFF.

This clone was observed a single time. The chain recombines TRBV18 with TRBJ1-2; the D is unclear. The CDR3 spans 14 residues. Germline V gene sequence: CDR1 KGHSH, CDR2 LQKENI. The ends were cut back, 3 bases at V and 3 bases at J, with 11 bases in the middle. The CDR3 region is CASSPTAGDYGYTF. CDR3 coding DNA: TGTGCCAGCTCACCGACGGCGGGCGACTATGGCTACACCTTC.

The rearrangement links TRBV7-9 to TRBJ1-5; maybe TRBD1 (6 bases). V gave up 6 bases and J gave up 3 bases, with 18 bases separating them. Germline V gives CDR1 SEHNR, CDR2 FQNEAQ (reference sequence). The CDR3 totals 16 residues. In DNA, the CDR3 is TGTGCCAGCAGTTTGGGGGGGCAGGGCCTCAATCAGCCCCAGCATTTT. Protein: CASSLGGQGLNQPQHF.

This chain uses TRBV2 with TRBJ1-4; possibly TRBD1 for D (5 bases). The V end was cut by 3 bases, the J end by 7 bases, with 12 bases between. The CDR3 extends over 14 amino acids. Germline V gene sequence: CDR1 SNHLY, CDR2 FYNNEI. CDR3 sequence: CASSDLRVVEKLFF. The DNA of the CDR3 is TGTGCCAGCAGTGATCTCAGGGTGGTTGAAAAACTGTTTTTT.

This clone turned up a few times. This chain uses TRBV7-9 with TRBJ1-2, with D possibly matching TRBD1 (6 bases). Trimming shortened V by 1 base and J by 6 bases, and 12 bases separated the two germline ends. The germline gives CDR1 SEHNR, CDR2 FQNEAQ (reference sequence). The length of the CDR3 is 14 residues. This CDR3 reads CASSLVGRGDGYTF. The CDR3 DNA is TGTGCCAGCAGCTTAGTCGGCAGGGGAGATGGCTACACCTTC.

J is TRBJ2-3 and V is TRBV5-1, with 10 bases lining up with TRBD1. Looked up from germline, CDR1 is SGHRS and CDR2 is YFSETQ. The CDR3 contains 17 residues. The V and J ends lost 1 base and 3 bases, in that order; junction bases with no gene match: 8. CDR3 sequence reads: CASSLPPGQGSTDTQYF. The CDR3 DNA is TGCGCCAGCAGCTTGCCCCCGGGACAGGGGAGTACAGATACGCAGTATTTT.

The J gene is TRBJ2-3, the V gene TRBV11-2, with TRBD1 identical over 9 bases. The CDR3 has 15 residues. CDR1 is SGHAT and CDR2 is FQNNGV in the germline V gene. The junction had 5 bases not matched to a gene; V was cut back by 5 bases and J by 2 bases. The CDR3 loop is CASSPGTGLTDTQYF. The CDR3 DNA follows: TGTGCCAGCAGCCCGGGGACAGGGCTCACAGATACGCAGTATTTT.

DNA of the CDR3: TGTGCCACCGCGCTAGCGGTCAGCACAGATACGCAGTATTTT. This sequence encodes CATALAVSTDTQYF. The chain couples TRBV2 to TRBJ2-3; 7 bases fit TRBD2. This CDR3 region has 14 residues. The V gene end was trimmed by 10 bases and the J gene end by 0 bases; junction bases not matched to a gene: 7. Germline V gene sequence: CDR1 SNHLY, CDR2 FYNNEI.

J is TRBJ2-7 and V is TRBV6-6; D possibly corresponds to TRBD1 (6 bases). V lost 1 base and J 6 bases, leaving 13 bases between the germline ends. This CDR3 contains 14 residues. From germline, CDR1 is MNHNY and CDR2 SVGAGI (reference sequence). In DNA, the CDR3 is TGTGCCAGCAGTTACTTCCGGACAGCGCCCGAGCAGTACTTC. Protein: CASSYFRTAPEQYF.

This clone was counted a few times. This chain links TRBV2 with TRBJ1-1; 7 positions agree with TRBD1. The CDR3 spans 14 residues. Germline loops: CDR1 SNHLY, CDR2 FYNNEI. V dropped 6 bases and J dropped 4; count of bases not matched to a gene: 8. The CDR3, as DNA: TGTGCCAGCAGAGACAGGGCTAGGGCCACTGAAGCTTTCTTT. Translating gives CASRDRARATEAFF.

This clone was picked up one time. The V and J genes are TRBV5-1 and TRBJ2-7; TRBD2 agrees at 9 bases. From germline, CDR1 is SGHRS and CDR2 YFSETQ. After removal of 4 bases from V and 3 bases from J, the junction contained 8 bases not matched to a gene. The CDR3 loop spans 15 amino acids. The CDR3 DNA reads as TGCGCCAGCAGCCACGGAGGTAGCGGGAGCTACGAGCAGTACTTC. It is translated as CASSHGGSGSYEQYF.

This chain links TRBV3-1 (or the pseudogene TRBV3-2) with TRBJ1-2; the match to TRBD1 covers 7 bases. The CDR3 extends over 13 amino acids. The germline CDR1 and CDR2 sequences are LGHDT and YNNKEL (reference sequence). The V gene end was trimmed by 2 bases and the J gene end by 6 bases; junction bases not matched to a gene: 3. In DNA, the CDR3 is TGTGCCAGCAGCCAACTTACAGGGGATGGCTACACCTTC. It yields the protein CASSQLTGDGYTF.

Notes on this clone: The limits of the CDR3 on the DNA are not certain, so only TCRdb's listed CDR3 is given. The chain carries TRBV6-6 and TRBJ1-2. The CDR3 comprises 13 residues, both ends counted. Germline assignment: CDR1 MNHNY and CDR2 SVGAGI (reference sequence). CDR3: CASSFGVGNLHTF.

The gene calls are TRBV11-2 and TRBJ2-7, with 12 nucleotides matching TRBD2. CDR3 length equals 18 residues. The trim removed 2 bases at V and 3 bases at J, leaving 11 bases unmatched. The germline gives CDR1 SGHAT, CDR2 FQNNGV. CDR3 sequence (DNA): TGTGCCAGCAGCTTAACGGGAGCAACTAGCGGGAGGTACTACGAGCAGTACTTC. Translation gives CASSLTGATSGRYYEQYF. The whole variable domain, remainder taken from reference TRBV11-2 and TRBJ2-7, is EAGVAQSPRYKIIEKRQSVAFWCNPISGHATLYWYQQILGQGPKLLIQFQNNGVVDDSQLPKDRFSAERLKGVDSTLKIQPAKLEDSAVYLCASSLTGATSGRYYEQYFGPGTRLTVT.